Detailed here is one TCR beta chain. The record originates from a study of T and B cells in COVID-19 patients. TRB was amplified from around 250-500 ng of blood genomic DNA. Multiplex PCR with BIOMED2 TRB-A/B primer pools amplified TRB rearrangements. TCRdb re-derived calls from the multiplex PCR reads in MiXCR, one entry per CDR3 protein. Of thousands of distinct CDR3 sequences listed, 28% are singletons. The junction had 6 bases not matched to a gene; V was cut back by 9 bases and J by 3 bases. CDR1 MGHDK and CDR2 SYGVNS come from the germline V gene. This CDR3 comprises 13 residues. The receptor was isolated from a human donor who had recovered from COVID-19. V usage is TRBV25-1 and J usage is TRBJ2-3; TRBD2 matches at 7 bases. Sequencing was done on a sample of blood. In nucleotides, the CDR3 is TGTGCCAGTGTTAGCGGGTTTACAGATACGCAGTATTTT. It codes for CASVSGFTDTQYF. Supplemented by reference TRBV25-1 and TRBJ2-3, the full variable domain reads EADIYQTPRYLVIGTGKKITLECSQTMGHDKMYWYQQDPGMELHLIHYSYGVNSTEKGDLSSESTVSRIRTEHFPLTLESARPSHTSQYLCASVSGFTDTQYFGPGTRLTVL.